The entry below gives a single T cell receptor delta chain sequence along with its context. With a far larger clone one base away, a read error is the likely cause. TCRdb called clones from the RT-PCR reads again using CATT. Of about 2,800 delta-chain clones in the sample, about 2.9% were seen once. CDR1 is GEAIGNYY, CDR2 EKD, per germline. V lost 0 bases to trimming and J lost 2 bases, with 21 bases between them. The CDR3 loop spans 18 amino acids. The data originate from a study of gamma-delta T cells after stem cell transplantation. The receptor was derived from a human donor. It is not recorded whose cells these are; they may come from a transplant donor. J is TRDJ1 and V is TRDV2, with TRDD3 as a possible D gene (6 bases). Source material: gamma-delta T cells. CDR3 nucleotide sequence: TGTGCCTGTGACACCCTAGCCCCTGGGGTATACGGGACCGATAAACTCATCTTT. This codes for CACDTLAPGVYGTDKLIF.